This T cell receptor beta chain was identified during a study of T cells in localized non-small cell lung cancer (dated by TCRdb to about 2020). Study-wide context: The study analyzed T cell repertoires of hundreds of early-stage NSCLC patients, comparing tumors and uninvolved tumor-adjacent lungs. The cohort was made up of approximately 250 treatment-naive NSCLC patients whose localized lung tumors had been resected. A mean age of roughly 66 years was recorded for the NSCLC patients, of whom 129 were male and about a hundred were female. Overall results and qualifications from the work: Because multi-region tumor sequencing was not done, intratumor heterogeneity could not be ruled out. Of the top 100 tumor clones, a median of about 53 were detected in paired uninvolved adjacent lung; 28 were also among that lung's top 100. Longer overall survival was associated with higher T cell density in blood, whereas shorter survival was associated with higher clonality in adjacent lung. Because the study design was exploratory, TCR variables were selected using unadjusted p-values without false-discovery rate correction. Uninvolved tumor-adjacent lung showed the highest T cell clonality, higher than tumor, which suggests more focused antigenic responses in the adjacent lung.

A word on this clone: Its cognate antigen has yet to be identified. No clone much larger than this one lies a single base away; base qualities are absent.

Via the germline V gene, CDR1 is KGHSH and CDR2 LQKENI. At the junction V is shortened by 0 bases and J by 1 base, with 10 bases in between. The CDR3 goes from the cysteine to the phenylalanine over 16 residues. Just the 48-base CDR3 DNA is kept, in frame starting at base 1. TCR beta CDR3 regions were sequenced from DNA using the immunoSEQ Assay. In the original analysis: T cell density was computed as TCR beta template counts normalized to usable DNA estimated by amplifying housekeeping genes. The preseqR package was used to estimate richness by extrapolating to 400,000 templates for PBMC samples and to 120,000 templates for tissue samples. Clonality was defined as one minus Pielou's evenness. Tissue-enriched TCRs were identified through differential abundance testing performed on productive amino-acid clonotypes, with a minimum total count of 5 and an alpha of 0.1. Repertoire overlap between compartments was quantified with the Jaccard Index and Morisita Overlap Index. TCR beta CDR3s were clustered by GLIPH together with public tetramer-defined viral CDR3s, and at least three viral sequences plus V-gene enrichment were required for viral motifs. Drawn from immuneACCESS, this table holds only the in-frame rearrangements with V and J called that TCRdb kept. Clones are partly lost; checked studies trace under half to an unresolved V gene and leave the rest unexplained. The V and J calls and clone size come from that table; D and trimming were worked out from the DNA. For this sample there are 35,000 to 45,000 clones; approximately 90% appear just once. The top ten constitute more than 5.5% of the sample.

At diagnosis, tumor, uninvolved tumor-adjacent lung and peripheral blood were collected and then preserved as a mix of FFPE and fresh-frozen material. Blood samples were analyzed as peripheral blood mononuclear cells for TCR repertoire profiling. The rearranged segments are TRBV18 and TRBJ1-5; the D gene is not confidently resolved. The origin of this receptor is a female donor at least 60 years old with stage I lung adenocarcinoma. The sample was peripheral blood, taken before any cancer treatment. The DNA sequence is given as TGTGCCAGCTCACCACCGTACCAGGCGAGCAATCAGCCCCAGCATTTT. It specifies CASSPPYQASNQPQHF. Where the CDR3 stops, the reference TRBV18 and TRBJ1-5 genes take over; the full variable domain is NAGVMQNPRHLVRRRGQEARLRCSPMKGHSHVYWYRQLPEEGLKFMVYLQKENIIDESGMPKERFSAEFPKEGPSILRIQQVVRGDSAAYFCASSPPYQASNQPQHFGDGTRLSIL.